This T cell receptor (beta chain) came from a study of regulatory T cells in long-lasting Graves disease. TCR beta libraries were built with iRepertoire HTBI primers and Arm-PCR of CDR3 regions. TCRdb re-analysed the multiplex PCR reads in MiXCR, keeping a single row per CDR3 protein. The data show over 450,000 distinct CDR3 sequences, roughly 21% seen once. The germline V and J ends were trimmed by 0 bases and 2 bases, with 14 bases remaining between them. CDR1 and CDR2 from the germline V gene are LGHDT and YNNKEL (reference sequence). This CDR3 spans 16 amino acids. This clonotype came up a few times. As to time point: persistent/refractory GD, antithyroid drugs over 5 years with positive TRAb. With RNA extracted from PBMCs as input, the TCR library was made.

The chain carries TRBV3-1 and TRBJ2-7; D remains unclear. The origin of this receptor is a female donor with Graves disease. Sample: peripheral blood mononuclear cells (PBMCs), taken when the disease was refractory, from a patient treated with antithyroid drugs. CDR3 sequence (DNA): TGTGCCAGCAGCCAAGAACCTTTCGGGTTAACCTACGAGCAGTACTTC. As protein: CASSQEPFGLTYEQYF.